One T cell receptor beta chain is described in this entry. Per-sample yields of isolated PBMCs were at least 6 million. The authors ran a second PCR of about 6 to 11 cycles using a sample-barcoded 5' primer and a J-beta primer mix. Each CDR3 protein is one row after TCRdb ran MiXCR on the 5' RACE reads. The sample lists about 500,000 distinct CDR3 sequences, approximately 25% occurring once. This record belongs to a study of blood T cells in healthy people across ages. J was trimmed by 5 bases and V by 6 bases; bases with no gene match: 4. Germline lookup yields CDR1 MNHEY and CDR2 SVGEGT. This CDR3 has 14 amino acids. Separately, the same data were catalogued under a study of T cells of mothers and their children. According to that study: Unrelated mother-child pairs always had slightly, but never significantly, lower normalized overlap than related pairs.

The V gene is TRBV6-2 or TRBV6-3, the J gene TRBJ2-2; 9 positions match TRBD1. The sequence derives from a boy aged 5-17 years in good health. Sequencing input: blood. The CDR3 is CASRWTGDTGELFF. As DNA, the CDR3 is TGTGCCAGCAGGTGGACAGGGGATACCGGGGAGCTGTTTTTT.